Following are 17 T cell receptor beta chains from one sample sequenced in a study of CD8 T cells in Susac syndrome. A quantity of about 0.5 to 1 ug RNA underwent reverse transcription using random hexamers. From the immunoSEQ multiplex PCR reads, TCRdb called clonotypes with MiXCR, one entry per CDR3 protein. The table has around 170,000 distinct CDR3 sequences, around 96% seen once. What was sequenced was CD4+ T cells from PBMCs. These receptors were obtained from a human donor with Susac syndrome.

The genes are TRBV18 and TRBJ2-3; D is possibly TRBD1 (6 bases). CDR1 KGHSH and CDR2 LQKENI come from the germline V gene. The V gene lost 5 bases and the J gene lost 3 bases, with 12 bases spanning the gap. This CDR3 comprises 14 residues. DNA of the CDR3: TGTGCCAGCTCAGAGGACAGCTTTACAGATACGCAGTATTTT. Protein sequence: CASSEDSFTDTQYF.

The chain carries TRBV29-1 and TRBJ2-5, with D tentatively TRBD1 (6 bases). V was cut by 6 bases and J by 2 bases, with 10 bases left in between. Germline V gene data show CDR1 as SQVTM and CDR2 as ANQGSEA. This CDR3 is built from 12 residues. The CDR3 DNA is TGCAGCGTGGGGACATCGCAAGAGACCCAGTACTTC. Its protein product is CSVGTSQETQYF.

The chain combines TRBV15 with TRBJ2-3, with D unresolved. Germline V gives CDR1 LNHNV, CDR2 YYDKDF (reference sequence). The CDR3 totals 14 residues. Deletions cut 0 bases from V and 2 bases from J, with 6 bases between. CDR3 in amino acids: CATSRDPITDTQYF. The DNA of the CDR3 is TGTGCCACCAGCAGAGATCCTATCACAGATACGCAGTATTTT. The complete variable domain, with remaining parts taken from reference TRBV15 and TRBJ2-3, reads DAMVIQNPRYQVTQFGKPVTLSCSQTLNHNVMYWYQQKSSQAPKLLFHYYDKDFNNEADTPDNFQSRRPNTSFCFLDIRSPGLGDTAMYLCATSRDPITDTQYFGPGTRLTVL.

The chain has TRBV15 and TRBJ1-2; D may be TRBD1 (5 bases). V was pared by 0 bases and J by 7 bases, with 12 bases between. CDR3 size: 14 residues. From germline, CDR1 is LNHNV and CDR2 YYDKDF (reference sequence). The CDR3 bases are TGTGCCACCAGCAGAGATTACCAGGGCATTGGCTACACCTTC. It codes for CATSRDYQGIGYTF.

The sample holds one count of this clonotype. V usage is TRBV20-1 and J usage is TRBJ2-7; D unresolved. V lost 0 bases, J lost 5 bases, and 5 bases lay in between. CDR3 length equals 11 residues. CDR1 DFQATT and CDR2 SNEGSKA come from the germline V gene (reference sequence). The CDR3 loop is CSARDVHEQYF. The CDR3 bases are TGCAGTGCTAGAGATGTCCACGAGCAGTACTTC.

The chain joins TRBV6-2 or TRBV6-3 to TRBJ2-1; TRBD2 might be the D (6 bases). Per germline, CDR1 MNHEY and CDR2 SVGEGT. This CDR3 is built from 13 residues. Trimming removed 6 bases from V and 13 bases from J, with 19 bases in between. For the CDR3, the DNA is TGTGCCAGCAGCTGGGGGGAGCGGAAACCTCAGTTCTTC. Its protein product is CASSWGERKPQFF.

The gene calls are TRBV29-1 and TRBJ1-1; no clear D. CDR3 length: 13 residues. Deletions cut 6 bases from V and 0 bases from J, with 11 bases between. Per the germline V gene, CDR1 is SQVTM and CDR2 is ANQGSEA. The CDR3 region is CSVAGVLNTEAFF. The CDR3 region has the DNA TGCAGCGTGGCCGGGGTACTGAACACTGAAGCTTTCTTT.

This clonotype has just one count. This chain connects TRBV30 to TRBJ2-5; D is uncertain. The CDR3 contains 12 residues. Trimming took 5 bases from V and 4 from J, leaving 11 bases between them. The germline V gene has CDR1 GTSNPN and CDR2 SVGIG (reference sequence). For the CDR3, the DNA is TGTGCCTGGGGGCCGGTGGTAGAGACCCAGTACTTC. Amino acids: CAWGPVVETQYF.

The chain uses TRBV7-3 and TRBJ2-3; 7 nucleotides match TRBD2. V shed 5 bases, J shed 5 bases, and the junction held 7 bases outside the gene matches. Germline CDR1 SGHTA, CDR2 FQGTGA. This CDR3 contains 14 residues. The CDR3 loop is CASSASGKGDTQYF. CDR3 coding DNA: TGTGCCAGCAGCGCCAGCGGGAAAGGAGATACGCAGTATTTT.

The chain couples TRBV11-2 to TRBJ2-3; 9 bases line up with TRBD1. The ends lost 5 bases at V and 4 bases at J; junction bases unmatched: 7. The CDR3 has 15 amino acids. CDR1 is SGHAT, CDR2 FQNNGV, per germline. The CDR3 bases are TGTGCCAGCAGCCCGGGACAGGGAAGATCAGATACGCAGTATTTT. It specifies CASSPGQGRSDTQYF. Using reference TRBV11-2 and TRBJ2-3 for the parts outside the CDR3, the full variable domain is EAGVAQSPRYKIIEKRQSVAFWCNPISGHATLYWYQQILGQGPKLLIQFQNNGVVDDSQLPKDRFSAERLKGVDSTLKIQPAKLEDSAVYLCASSPGQGRSDTQYFGPGTRLTVL.

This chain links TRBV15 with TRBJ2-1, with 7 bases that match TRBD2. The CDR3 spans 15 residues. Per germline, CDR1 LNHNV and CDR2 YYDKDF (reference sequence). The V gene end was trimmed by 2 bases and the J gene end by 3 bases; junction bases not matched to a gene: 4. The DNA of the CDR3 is TGTGCCACCAGCAGACCGGGACTAAGCTACAATGAGCAGTTCTTC. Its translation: CATSRPGLSYNEQFF.

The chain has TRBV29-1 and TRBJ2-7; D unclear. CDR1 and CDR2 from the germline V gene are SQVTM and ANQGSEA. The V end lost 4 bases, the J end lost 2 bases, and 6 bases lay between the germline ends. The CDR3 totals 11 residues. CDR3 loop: CSVGPPYEQYF. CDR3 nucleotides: TGCAGCGTTGGGCCTCCCTACGAGCAGTACTTC.

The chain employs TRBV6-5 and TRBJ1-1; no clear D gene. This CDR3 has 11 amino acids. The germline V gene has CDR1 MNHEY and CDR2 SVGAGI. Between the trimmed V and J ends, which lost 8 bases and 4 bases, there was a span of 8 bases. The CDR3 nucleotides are TGTGCCAGCGGAAGGAGCACTGAAGCTTTCTTT. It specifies CASGRSTEAFF.

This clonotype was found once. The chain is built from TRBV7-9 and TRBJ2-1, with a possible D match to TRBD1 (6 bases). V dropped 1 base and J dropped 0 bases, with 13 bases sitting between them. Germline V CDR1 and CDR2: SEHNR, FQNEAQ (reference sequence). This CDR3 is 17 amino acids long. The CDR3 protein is CASSLVPTDSSYNEQFF. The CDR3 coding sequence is TGTGCCAGCAGCTTAGTCCCCACGGACAGCTCCTACAATGAGCAGTTCTTC.

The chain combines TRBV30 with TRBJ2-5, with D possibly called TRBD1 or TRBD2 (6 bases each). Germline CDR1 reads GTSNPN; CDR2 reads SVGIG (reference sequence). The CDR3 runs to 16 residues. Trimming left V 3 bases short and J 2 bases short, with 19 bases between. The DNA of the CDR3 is TGTGCCTGGAGCCCCGGGGGCAGGGTTGTACAAGAGACCCAGTACTTC. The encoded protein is CAWSPGGRVVQETQYF.

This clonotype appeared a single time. The CDR3 coding sequence is TGTGCCACCAGCAGACAGGGGAACGCCTACGAGCAGTACTTC. It codes for CATSRQGNAYEQYF. The V call is TRBV15, the J call TRBJ2-7, with D tentatively TRBD1 (6 bases). This CDR3 is 14 amino acids long. Germline loops: CDR1 LNHNV, CDR2 YYDKDF (reference sequence). Trimming pared 2 bases from V and 2 bases from J, leaving 10 bases between.

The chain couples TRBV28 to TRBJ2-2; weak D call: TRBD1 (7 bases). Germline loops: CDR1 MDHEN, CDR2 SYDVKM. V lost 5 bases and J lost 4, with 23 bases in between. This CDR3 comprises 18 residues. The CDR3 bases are TGTGCCAGCAGTCAACGGGGTATTGGAGGGGGCAGCACCGGGGAGCTGTTTTTT. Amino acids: CASSQRGIGGGSTGELFF.